This T cell receptor beta chain was documented in a study of blood T cell repertoires in COVID-19. Study-level background: Donors in the United States, Italy and Spain gave samples during acute or convalescent COVID-19. The analysed material was cDNA or gDNA that came from T cells, B-cell-depleted T cells, or PBMCs.

The Seattle site enrolled patients during active infection and followed them longitudinally. J gave up 4 bases and V 2 bases, and 7 bases lay outside the gene matches. This CDR3 is built from 15 residues. The germline CDR1 and CDR2 sequences are LGHNT and FRNRAP. In the source study's methods: For nucleated cells, counts were estimated from reference gene primer amplification. Method: immunoSEQ multiplex PCR; TCRdb's copy keeps in-frame clones and lacks some. V and J calls plus clone size are reproduced from that table; the DNA served to infer D and trimming. Found here are over 85,000 clones, over 85% of them singletons; the top ten hold more than 1.5%.

This TCR derives from a woman in her forties or fifties with COVID-19, enrolled during active disease. Sequencing was carried out using peripheral blood. The V and J genes are TRBV12-5 and TRBJ1-2; 7 bases line up with TRBD1. CDR3 residues: CASGLTFDRAYGYTF. CDR3 DNA sequence: TGTGCTAGTGGTTTGACCTTCGACAGGGCCTATGGCTACACCTTC.